One sample yielded the 20 T cell receptor beta chains listed below, sequenced in a study of T cell changes during pregnancy in multiple sclerosis. Libraries were prepared by immunoSEQ multiplex PCR; TCRdb keeps only in-frame clonotypes and omits some of them. The table records around 70,000 clones, about 91% of them present only once. Sequenced material: peripheral blood, taken after pregnancy. These receptors all stem from a female donor with multiple sclerosis, enrolled in a pregnancy study.

The chain has TRBV2 and TRBJ1-2; D unclear. The CDR3 has 13 amino acids. Trimming removed 2 bases from V and 8 bases from J, with 12 bases in between. The germline CDR1 and CDR2 sequences are SNHLY and FYNNEI. The CDR3 here is CASSERRGWGYTF. The CDR3 DNA follows: TGTGCCAGCAGTGAAAGGCGGGGATGGGGCTACACCTTC.

This clone was seen a single time. The chain employs TRBV9 and TRBJ1-3; 8 bases map to TRBD1. V lost 4 bases to trimming and J lost 2 bases; unmatched junction nucleotides: 8. This CDR3 spans 16 amino acids. Germline V lookup: CDR1 SGDLS, CDR2 YYNGEE. Written as DNA, the CDR3 is TGTGCCAGCAGCTACGGACAGGGAGCACCTGGAAACACCATATATTTT. Protein: CASSYGQGAPGNTIYF.

The V gene is TRBV9, the J gene TRBJ2-1; TRBD2 matches 9 bases. Germline trimming cut 0 bases from V and 3 bases from J; bases unmatched to any gene: 7. Looked up from germline, CDR1 is SGDLS and CDR2 is YYNGEE. The CDR3 length is 17 residues. The DNA for the CDR3 is TGTGCCAGCAGCGTAGACCCCGGGACTAGCCGCTACAATGAGCAGTTCTTC. It yields the protein CASSVDPGTSRYNEQFF.

This chain uses TRBV9 with TRBJ2-1, with TRBD2 matching 7 bases. The CDR3 covers 15 residues. CDR1 SGDLS and CDR2 YYNGEE come from the germline V gene. J was trimmed by 9 bases and V by 2 bases; bases with no gene match: 11. CDR3 bases: TGTGCCAGCAGCGTCTCTAGCGCGGGGGAGATTGAGCAGTTCTTC. Translating gives CASSVSSAGEIEQFF. The full variable domain, completed using reference TRBV9 and TRBJ2-1, is DSGVTQTPKHLITATGQRVTLRCSPRSGDLSVYWYQQSLDQGLQFLIQYYNGEERAKGNILERFSAQQFPDLHSELNLSSLELGDSALYFCASSVSSAGEIEQFFGPGTRLTVL.

This chain connects TRBV6-5 to TRBJ2-5; the D is unclear. CDR3 length: 11 amino acids. Trimming shortened V by 6 bases and J by 3 bases, and 5 bases separated the two germline ends. CDR1 is MNHEY and CDR2 is SVGAGI in the germline V gene. DNA for the CDR3: TGTGCCAGCAGGCGAAAAGAGACCCAGTACTTC. Its protein is CASRRKETQYF.

This chain links TRBV5-4 with TRBJ2-4; tentatively, D is TRBD1 (6 bases). This CDR3 comprises 13 residues. V was shortened by 9 bases and J by 6 bases, with 16 bases between the two germline ends. Germline V gene data show CDR1 as SGHNT and CDR2 as YYREEE (reference sequence). This CDR3 reads CAMRGQQINIQYF. The CDR3 DNA reads TGTGCCATGCGAGGACAGCAAATAAACATTCAGTACTTC.

The J gene is TRBJ2-1, the V gene TRBV7-3, with 15 bases matching TRBD2. The CDR3 consists of 21 residues. With 5 bases clipped from V and 4 bases from J, the junction kept 18 bases outside the gene matches. Germline CDR1 and CDR2: SGHTA and FQGTGA. CDR3 protein: CASSPNPTGTSGRRSYNEQFF. CDR3 DNA sequence: TGTGCCAGCAGCCCAAACCCCACCGGGACTAGCGGGAGGAGAAGTTACAATGAGCAGTTCTTC.

The CDR3, as DNA: TGTGCCAGCAGTCCCTCACAGGGGGAGTACCAAGAGACCCAGTACTTC. This sequence encodes CASSPSQGEYQETQYF. The chain uses TRBV27 and TRBJ2-5; 8 bases line up with TRBD1. Germline CDR1 reads MNHEY; CDR2 reads SMNVEV (reference sequence). The CDR3 is 16 residues long. The V segment lost 5 bases and the J segment 0 bases; nucleotides outside the gene matches: 8.

The rearrangement uses TRBV5-1 and TRBJ2-3; 7 positions match TRBD2. The J segment lost 8 bases and the V segment lost 4 bases, leaving 10 bases of the junction unmatched. Germline V gives CDR1 SGHRS, CDR2 YFSETQ. This CDR3 contains 14 residues. CDR3 sequence reads: CASSLFSGESTQYF. In DNA, the CDR3 is TGCGCCAGCAGCCTGTTCAGCGGGGAATCTACGCAGTATTTT.

A word on this clone: Sequence at one end of the junction differs from germline and may be a read error. CDR3 region: CASSDSRAGTEAFF. The CDR3 DNA is TGTGCCAGCAGTGACTCGCGAGCCGGGACTGAAGCTTTCTTT. The rearrangement links TRBV6-5 to TRBJ1-1; unclear D gene. CDR3 length: 14 residues. Germline CDR1 is MNHEY and CDR2 is SVGAGI.

V and J are TRBV7-9 and TRBJ2-2; D unresolved. The CDR3 consists of 15 residues. V lost 1 base and J lost 3, with 9 bases in between. CDR1 and CDR2 from the germline V gene are SEHNR and FQNEAQ (reference sequence). The CDR3 is CASSLGLEDTGELFF. The CDR3 region has the DNA TGTGCCAGCAGCTTAGGGCTCGAGGACACCGGGGAGCTGTTTTTT.

V and J are TRBV6-5 and TRBJ1-1; 7 bases fit TRBD1. Germline-derived CDR1 and CDR2 are MNHEY and SVGAGI. CDR3 length equals 15 residues. The V gene end was trimmed by 0 bases and the J gene end by 4 bases; junction bases not matched to a gene: 5. CDR3: CASSYSTGQSTEAFF. The CDR3 bases are TGTGCCAGCAGTTACTCGACAGGGCAATCCACTGAAGCTTTCTTT.

The V gene is TRBV19, the J gene TRBJ1-2; 7 bases map to TRBD1. The ends lost 5 bases at V and 2 bases at J; junction bases unmatched: 8. The CDR3 is made up of 15 amino acids. In germline, CDR1 is LNHDA, CDR2 SQIVND (reference sequence). This chain's CDR3 is CASSSAQTGNYGYTF. The CDR3 DNA is TGTGCCAGTAGTTCGGCCCAGACAGGGAACTATGGCTACACCTTC. Looking up the rest from reference TRBV19 and TRBJ1-2 gives the full variable domain: DGGITQSPKYLFRKEGQNVTLSCEQNLNHDAMYWYRQDPGQGLRLIYYSQIVNDFQKGDIAEGYSVSREKKESFPLTVTSAQKNPTAFYLCASSSAQTGNYGYTFGSGTRLTVV.

This clone was found a few times. The J gene is TRBJ1-5, the V gene TRBV13; 8 nucleotides match TRBD1. The ends lost 4 bases at V and 3 bases at J; junction bases unmatched: 5. Looked up from germline, CDR1 is PRHDT and CDR2 is FYEKMQ (reference sequence). The CDR3 consists of 15 residues. The CDR3 nucleotides are TGTGCCAGCAGCTGGCGGACAGGGAACAATCAGCCCCAGCATTTT. Its translation: CASSWRTGNNQPQHF.

Only one count was recorded for this clone. The J gene is TRBJ2-1, the V gene TRBV4-1; D may be TRBD1 (6 bases). CDR3 length: 15 residues. The V end was cut by 1 base, the J end by 2 bases, with 9 bases between. The germline gives CDR1 MGHRA, CDR2 YSYEKL. CDR3 in amino acids: CASSQVGAAYNEQFF. CDR3 sequence (DNA): TGCGCCAGCAGCCAAGTGGGGGCAGCCTACAATGAGCAGTTCTTC.

This chain uses TRBV9 with TRBJ1-2, with TRBD1 identical over 7 bases. This CDR3 has 14 amino acids. Germline assignment: CDR1 SGDLS and CDR2 YYNGEE. V was pared by 0 bases and J by 5 bases, with 4 bases of the junction left unmatched. The CDR3 coding sequence is TGTGCCAGCAGCGTAGACAGGGGTAGATATGGCTACACCTTC. Protein sequence: CASSVDRGRYGYTF.

V usage is TRBV18 and J usage is TRBJ2-7; D not certain. This CDR3 is 15 amino acids long. Trimming pared 3 bases from V and 6 bases from J, leaving 18 bases between. Germline-derived CDR1 and CDR2 are KGHSH and LQKENI. The CDR3 bases are TGTGCCAGCTCACCGAAGATGCAGCCCGAGGCCGAGCAGTACTTC. Amino acids: CASSPKMQPEAEQYF. Supplemented by reference TRBV18 and TRBJ2-7, the full variable domain reads NAGVMQNPRHLVRRRGQEARLRCSPMKGHSHVYWYRQLPEEGLKFMVYLQKENIIDESGMPKERFSAEFPKEGPSILRIQQVVRGDSAAYFCASSPKMQPEAEQYFGPGTRLTVT.

The chain joins TRBV29-1 to TRBJ1-1; 8 bases are a match to TRBD1. Germline V gene sequence: CDR1 SQVTM, CDR2 ANQGSEA. V gave up 4 bases and J gave up 12 bases; unmatched junction bases: 10. This CDR3 is 12 amino acids long. Here the CDR3 reads CSVGPGGVSTFF. In DNA form, the CDR3 reads TGCAGCGTTGGTCCAGGGGGCGTTTCGACTTTCTTT.

The chain is built from TRBV29-1 and TRBJ2-3; D gene unclear. Germline V lookup: CDR1 SQVTM, CDR2 ANQGSEA. Trimming removed 5 bases from V and 3 bases from J, with 9 bases in between. The CDR3 loop spans 12 amino acids. The CDR3 here is CSVIERTDTQYF. As DNA, the CDR3 is TGCAGCGTTATTGAGAGGACAGATACGCAGTATTTT.

This chain uses TRBV5-6 with TRBJ2-1; unclear D gene. The CDR3 sequence is 15 residues long. V was shortened by 5 bases and J by 0 bases, with 12 bases between the two germline ends. The germline gives CDR1 SGHDT, CDR2 YYEEEE. The CDR3 DNA reads as TGTGCCAGCAGAACCACTACCAGCTCCTACAATGAGCAGTTCTTC. It is translated as CASRTTTSSYNEQFF.